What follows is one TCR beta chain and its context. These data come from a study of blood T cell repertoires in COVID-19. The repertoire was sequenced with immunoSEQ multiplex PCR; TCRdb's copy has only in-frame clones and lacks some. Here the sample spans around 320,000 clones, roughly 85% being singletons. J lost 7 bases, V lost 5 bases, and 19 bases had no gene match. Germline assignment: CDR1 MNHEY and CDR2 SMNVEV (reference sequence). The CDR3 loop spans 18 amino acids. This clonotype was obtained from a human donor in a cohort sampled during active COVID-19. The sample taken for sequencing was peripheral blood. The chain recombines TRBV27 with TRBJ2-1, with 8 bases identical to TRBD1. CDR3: CASSRRTGGLGLGNEQFF. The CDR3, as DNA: TGTGCCAGCAGTCGCCGCACAGGGGGATTGGGGCTAGGGAATGAGCAGTTCTTC.